These T cell receptor beta chains were read from a single sample in a study of human T cells and chemical hapten exposure. MiXCR was run by TCRdb on the RACE reads, yielding one entry per CDR3 protein. The table includes tens of thousands of distinct CDR3 sequences, 25% to 40% detected once. The sequencing here drew on whole blood, taken in connection with sensitization to the hapten diphenylcyclopropenone (DPC). These receptors were collected from a man aged 35 to 55 with alopecia areata. Some clones in this sample may be carry-over from other donors' samples. Each CDR3 is given with its conserved first and last residue. Fields, in order: D gene, clone size, J gene, V gene, CDR3 DNA, CDR3 protein. D genes are given only for firm matches. Not all rows give a size; the values are once, few, many and, for expanded clones, a class.

d_gene: .
abundance: .
j_gene: TRBJ2-1
v_gene: TRBV6-5
CDR3nt: TGTGCCAGCAGTCTAGCGTCCCCAAATGAGCAGTTCTTC
CDR3aa: CASSLASPNEQFF

d_gene: .
abundance: .
j_gene: TRBJ2-1
v_gene: TRBV12-3/TRBV12-4
CDR3nt: TGTGCCAGCAGTTCCGGGACACGCTACAATGAGCAGTTCTTC
CDR3aa: CASSSGTRYNEQFF

d_gene: TRBD2
abundance: .
j_gene: TRBJ2-7
v_gene: TRBV28
CDR3nt: TGTGCCAGCAGTTTGACTAGCGGGGGCTCCTACGAGCAGTACTTC
CDR3aa: CASSLTSGGSYEQYF

d_gene: TRBD1
abundance: few
j_gene: TRBJ1-5
v_gene: TRBV27
CDR3nt: TGTGCCAGCAGTCCCCTACTCGGACAGGGGCGCTTACCTCCTCAGCCCCAGCATTTT
CDR3aa: CASSPLLGQGRLPPQPQHF

d_gene: .
abundance: .
j_gene: TRBJ1-1
v_gene: TRBV27
CDR3nt: TGTGCCAGCAGGCAATATTGGACATCCGAAGCTTTCTTT
CDR3aa: CASRQYWTSEAFF

d_gene: .
abundance: once
j_gene: TRBJ1-1
v_gene: TRBV7-2
CDR3nt: TGTGCCAGCAGCCCAGGGGTGACTGAAGCTTTCTTT
CDR3aa: CASSPGVTEAFF

d_gene: .
abundance: once
j_gene: TRBJ2-7
v_gene: TRBV20-1
CDR3nt: TGCAGTGCTATACAGGGCCCCTACGAGCAGTACTTC
CDR3aa: CSAIQGPYEQYF

d_gene: .
abundance: once
j_gene: TRBJ2-1
v_gene: TRBV6-1
CDR3nt: TGTGCCAGCAGACCCAGTCCCACCTACAATGAGCAGTTCTTC
CDR3aa: CASRPSPTYNEQFF

d_gene: .
abundance: few
j_gene: TRBJ1-4
v_gene: TRBV6-6
CDR3nt: TGTGCCAGCAGTGACCAGGGTATGGGGGAAAAACTGTTTTTT
CDR3aa: CASSDQGMGEKLFF

d_gene: TRBD2
abundance: .
j_gene: TRBJ2-3
v_gene: TRBV9
CDR3nt: TGTGCCAGCAGCGTAGGATTTAGCGGGAGCACAGATACGCAGTATTTT
CDR3aa: CASSVGFSGSTDTQYF

d_gene: TRBD1
abundance: .
j_gene: TRBJ2-5
v_gene: TRBV29-1
CDR3nt: TGCAGCGTTCGACAGGGGGCGGGAGAGACCCAGTACTTC
CDR3aa: CSVRQGAGETQYF

d_gene: .
abundance: .
j_gene: TRBJ2-1
v_gene: TRBV9
CDR3nt: TGTGCCAGCAGCGAGACTAGTTTCGATGAGCAGTTCTTC
CDR3aa: CASSETSFDEQFF

d_gene: TRBD1
abundance: once
j_gene: TRBJ1-6
v_gene: TRBV7-2
CDR3nt: TGTGCCAGCAGCTCGGAGGGACAGGTTTATAATTCACCCCTCCACTTT
CDR3aa: CASSSEGQVYNSPLHF

d_gene: TRBD1
abundance: few
j_gene: TRBJ1-1
v_gene: TRBV6-5
CDR3nt: TGTGCCAGCAGTTACTCTGGACAGGGGGGAACTGAAGCTTTCTTT
CDR3aa: CASSYSGQGGTEAFF

d_gene: .
abundance: .
j_gene: TRBJ2-7
v_gene: TRBV12-3/TRBV12-4
CDR3nt: TGTGCCAGCAGTCCTCAAAGCGGCCCCTACGAGCAGTACTTC
CDR3aa: CASSPQSGPYEQYF

d_gene: .
abundance: .
j_gene: TRBJ2-3
v_gene: TRBV20-1
CDR3nt: TGCAGTGCTACTAGAGTGACAGCGAGCACAGATACGCAGTATTTT
CDR3aa: CSATRVTASTDTQYF

d_gene: .
abundance: .
j_gene: TRBJ2-1
v_gene: TRBV12-3/TRBV12-4
CDR3nt: TGTGCCAGCAGTTTACGCCTCCGACTAGACAAGTTCTTC
CDR3aa: CASSLRLRLDKFF